These 3 T cell receptor beta chains were sequenced from one sample in a study of blood T cell repertoires in COVID-19. TCRdb keeps only in-frame clones here, not all; method: immunoSEQ multiplex PCR. The table shows roughly 400,000 clones, with 88% occurring only once. Specimen: PBMCs or T cells enriched from blood (not recorded which). Every receptor here comes from a woman aged 40 to 55 with acute COVID-19.

The chain recombines TRBV5-7 with TRBJ1-2; D is undetermined. TRBV5-7 is an open reading frame, and its role is uncertain. CDR3 size: 15 residues. The V end lost 3 bases, the J end lost 3 bases, and 15 bases lay between the germline ends. CDR3 in DNA: TGTGCCAGCAGCTACCGGGTCCTTGAGGACTATGGCTACACCTTC. Its protein is CASSYRVLEDYGYTF.

The chain combines TRBV27 with TRBJ2-3; 15 bases are a match to TRBD2. Germline lookup yields CDR1 MNHEY and CDR2 SMNVEV (reference sequence). The V segment lost 3 bases and the J segment 4 bases; nucleotides outside the gene matches: 5. CDR3 length: 17 residues. The CDR3 sequence is CASSFLWTSGGADTQYF. CDR3 coding DNA: TGTGCCAGCAGTTTCCTCTGGACTAGCGGGGGGGCAGATACGCAGTATTTT.

The rearrangement uses TRBV6-5 and TRBJ1-1; D is possibly TRBD1 (6 bases). The CDR3 has 15 amino acids. V was shortened by 0 bases and J by 4 bases, with 12 bases between the two germline ends. Germline V lookup: CDR1 MNHEY, CDR2 SVGAGI. The CDR3 spells CASSYSGQAPTEAFF. In DNA form, the CDR3 reads TGTGCCAGCAGTTACTCGGGACAAGCCCCCACTGAAGCTTTCTTT.